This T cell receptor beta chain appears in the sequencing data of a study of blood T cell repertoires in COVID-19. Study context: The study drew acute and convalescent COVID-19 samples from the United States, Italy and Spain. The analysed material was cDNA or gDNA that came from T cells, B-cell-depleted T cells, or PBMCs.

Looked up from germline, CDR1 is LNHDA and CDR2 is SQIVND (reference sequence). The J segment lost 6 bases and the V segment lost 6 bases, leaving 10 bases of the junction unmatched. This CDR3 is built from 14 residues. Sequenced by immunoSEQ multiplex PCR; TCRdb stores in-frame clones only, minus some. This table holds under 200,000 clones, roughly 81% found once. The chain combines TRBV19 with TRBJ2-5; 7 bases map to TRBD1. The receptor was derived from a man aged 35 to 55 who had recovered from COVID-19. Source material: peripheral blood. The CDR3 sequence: CASRSDRASKTQYF. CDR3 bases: TGTGCCAGTAGGAGTGACAGGGCATCGAAGACCCAGTACTTC.